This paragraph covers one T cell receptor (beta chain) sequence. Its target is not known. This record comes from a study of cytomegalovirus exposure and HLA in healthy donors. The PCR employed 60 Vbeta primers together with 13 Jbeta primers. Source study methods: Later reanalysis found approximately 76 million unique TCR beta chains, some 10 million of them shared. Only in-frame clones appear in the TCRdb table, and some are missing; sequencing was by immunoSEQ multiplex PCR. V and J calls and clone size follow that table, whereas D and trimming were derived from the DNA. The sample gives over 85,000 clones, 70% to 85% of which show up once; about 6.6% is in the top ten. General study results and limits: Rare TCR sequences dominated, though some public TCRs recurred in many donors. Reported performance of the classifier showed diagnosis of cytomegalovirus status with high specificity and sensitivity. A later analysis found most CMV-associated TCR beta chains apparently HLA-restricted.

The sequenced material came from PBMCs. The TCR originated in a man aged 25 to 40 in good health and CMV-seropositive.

The CDR3 DNA reads TGTGCCAGCAGCGTAGACGGACAGGGTGAGGCTTTCTTT. Its protein product is CASSVDGQGEAFF. The genes are TRBV9 and TRBJ1-1; 8 bases align to TRBD1. From germline, CDR1 is SGDLS and CDR2 YYNGEE. The V and J ends lost 0 bases and 11 bases, in that order; junction bases with no gene match: 6. This CDR3 has 13 residues.